Presented here are 23 T cell receptor beta chains from one specimen sequenced in a study of naive and memory T cell subsets. Two oligonucleotides, mixed equimolar, formed the beta constant-region primer covering TRBC1 and TRBC2. Four rounds of PCR amplified the ligated cDNA using nested alpha and beta constant-region primers plus SP2. MiXCR, run by TCRdb on the UMI-ligation and nested PCR reads, gives a single entry per CDR3 protein. The sample gives roughly 130,000 distinct CDR3 sequences, over 30% of which show up once; approximately 0.9% is in the top ten. Material: central memory CD4+ T cells from blood. Receptor source: a human donor in good health.

This clonotype was counted ten times or more. V gene TRBV28 combines with J gene TRBJ2-3; 8 bases align to TRBD1. V dropped 7 bases and J dropped 7; count of bases not matched to a gene: 13. The CDR3 runs 15 residues. Per the germline V gene, CDR1 is MDHEN and CDR2 is SYDVKM. The CDR3 reads CASMVDRGRINTQYF. In nucleotides, the CDR3 is TGTGCCAGCATGGTAGACAGGGGTAGAATAAATACGCAGTATTTT.

This clonotype came up a few times. The chain links TRBV29-1 to TRBJ1-5; the D gene is possibly TRBD1 (6 bases). CDR1 is SQVTM, CDR2 ANQGSEA, per germline. V shed 7 bases and J shed 7 bases, with 17 bases lying between them. The CDR3 has 13 amino acids. CDR3 DNA sequence: TGCAGCGCAGTGGCAGGGGCCGGGCAGCCCCAGCATTTT. Translation gives CSAVAGAGQPQHF.

This clonotype appeared a few times. The rearrangement links TRBV6-5 to TRBJ1-1, with D possibly being TRBD1 (5 bases). The germline V gene has CDR1 MNHEY and CDR2 SVGAGI. V lost 0 bases and J lost 0, with 11 bases in between. This CDR3 is built from 16 residues. The CDR3 DNA follows: TGTGCCAGCAGTTACTCGGCAGGGTACATGAACACTGAAGCTTTCTTT. It specifies CASSYSAGYMNTEAFF.

This clonotype was seen a few times. The V and J genes are TRBV24-1 and TRBJ2-3, with 12 bases fitting TRBD2. Germline CDR1 reads KGHDR; CDR2 reads SFDVKD. V lost 3 bases and J lost 8; bases outside the gene matches: 8. The CDR3 extends over 16 amino acids. For the CDR3, the DNA is TGTGCCACCAGTGATCCTAGCGGGAGGGCCTTGGGTACGCAGTATTTT. Its protein product is CATSDPSGRALGTQYF.

The J gene is TRBJ2-7, the V gene TRBV28; 7 nucleotides agree with TRBD1. CDR1 is MDHEN and CDR2 is SYDVKM in the germline V gene. The J segment lost 7 bases and the V segment lost 7 bases, leaving 10 bases of the junction unmatched. The CDR3 is made up of 13 amino acids. This CDR3 is CASTDQGVGEQYF. The CDR3 DNA is TGTGCCAGCACGGACCAGGGGGTGGGGGAGCAGTACTTC. The full variable domain, completed using reference TRBV28 and TRBJ2-7, is DVKVTQSSRYLVKRTGEKVFLECVQDMDHENMFWYRQDPGLGLRLIYFSYDVKMKEKGDIPEGYSVSREKKERFSLILESASTNQTSMYLCASTDQGVGEQYFGPGTRLTVT.

This clonotype was counted once. This sequence joins TRBV20-1 and TRBJ2-3, with D perhaps TRBD2 (6 bases). Germline V gene sequence: CDR1 DFQATT, CDR2 SNEGSKA (reference sequence). Trimming removed 0 bases from V and 4 bases from J, with 14 bases in between. CDR3 length: 15 amino acids. The CDR3 region has the DNA TGCAGTGCTAGAGATCATGGAGGGTTCGCAGATACGCAGTATTTT. Amino acid sequence: CSARDHGGFADTQYF.

This clonotype has a handful of counts. J is TRBJ2-6 and V is TRBV7-8; TRBD1 aligns across 9 bases. The V segment lost 5 bases and the J segment 0 bases; nucleotides outside the gene matches: 5. Germline values: CDR1 SGHVS, CDR2 FQNEAQ. The CDR3 runs to 17 residues. The CDR3 loop reads CASSLRDRVSGANVLTF. The CDR3 bases are TGTGCCAGCAGCCTTCGGGACAGGGTCTCTGGGGCCAACGTCCTGACTTTC.

A few counts support this clonotype. This rearrangement joins TRBV29-1 to TRBJ1-5; 9 bases agree with TRBD1. Germline trimming cut 6 bases from V and 2 bases from J; bases unmatched to any gene: 11. This CDR3 spans 16 amino acids. The germline gives CDR1 SQVTM, CDR2 ANQGSEA. The CDR3, as DNA: TGCAGCGTGATAGCCGGGACAGGGTCTGGCAATCAGCCCCAGCATTTT. It specifies CSVIAGTGSGNQPQHF.

This chain links TRBV20-1 with TRBJ2-5, with D tentatively TRBD2 (6 bases). Germline CDR1 DFQATT, CDR2 SNEGSKA (reference sequence). This CDR3 is built from 15 residues. V dropped 0 bases and J dropped 4 bases, with 15 bases sitting between them. CDR3 in DNA: TGCAGTGCTAGAGATGGGACTGAGATTAGAGAGACCCAGTACTTC. Protein sequence: CSARDGTEIRETQYF.

The CDR3 DNA follows: TGTGCCAGCTCTCTTATTCAGACTGAAGCTTTCTTT. It translates to CASSLIQTEAFF. The chain is built from TRBV18 and TRBJ1-1; D gene unclear. V was trimmed by 6 bases and J by 5 bases, leaving 10 bases between them. The CDR3 runs 12 residues. CDR1 and CDR2 from the germline V gene are KGHSH and LQKENI. The full variable domain, with the rest looked up from reference TRBV18 and TRBJ1-1, is NAGVMQNPRHLVRRRGQEARLRCSPMKGHSHVYWYRQLPEEGLKFMVYLQKENIIDESGMPKERFSAEFPKEGPSILRIQQVVRGDSAAYFCASSLIQTEAFFGQGTRLTVV.

This clonotype came up a few times. J is TRBJ2-1 and V is TRBV29-1; 8 bases map to TRBD1. CDR3 length: 14 residues. CDR1 is SQVTM, CDR2 ANQGSEA, per germline. V trimming: 6 bases; J trimming: 4 bases; junction bases outside the gene matches: 8. The CDR3 bases are TGCAGCGTCACCAACAGGGGGGATTACAATGAGCAGTTCTTC. Residues: CSVTNRGDYNEQFF.

The V gene is TRBV7-8, the J gene TRBJ2-5, with 10 bases aligning to TRBD1. V lost 2 bases, J lost 5 bases, and 11 bases stayed unmatched. This CDR3 is 17 amino acids long. The germline V gene has CDR1 SGHVS and CDR2 FQNEAQ. The CDR3 here is CASSLRFGTGVGETQYF. CDR3 DNA: TGTGCCAGCAGCTTACGTTTTGGGACAGGGGTCGGGGAGACCCAGTACTTC.

The chain uses TRBV11-2 and TRBJ2-5; D gene ambiguous. V lost 3 bases and J lost 5, with 13 bases in between. CDR1 is SGHAT and CDR2 is FQNNGV in the germline V gene. This CDR3 has 14 residues. The CDR3 region has the DNA TGTGCCAGCAGCTTTACGGGCCTGGAGGAGACCCAGTACTTC. Amino acids: CASSFTGLEETQYF.

This sequence joins TRBV15 and TRBJ1-4; D not certain. V lost 3 bases and J lost 8, with 13 bases in between. The germline CDR1 and CDR2 sequences are LNHNV and YYDKDF (reference sequence). The CDR3 sequence is 14 residues long. The CDR3 DNA sequence: TGTGCCACCAGCAGGTCAGGCCGGCGGGAAAAACTGTTTTTT. It specifies CATSRSGRREKLFF.

The chain carries TRBV18 and TRBJ2-2; tentative D call: TRBD2 (5 bases). This CDR3 has 17 residues. CDR1 and CDR2 (germline): KGHSH, LQKENI. Trimming removed 0 bases at V and 6 bases at J, with 17 bases between. CDR3 amino acids: CASSPPLGLRSAGELFF. The CDR3 nucleotides are TGTGCCAGCTCACCACCCTTAGGACTTCGATCCGCCGGGGAGCTGTTTTTT.

The chain has TRBV11-2 and TRBJ2-7; perhaps TRBD1 as D (6 bases). Germline loops: CDR1 SGHAT, CDR2 FQNNGV. The CDR3 sequence is 15 residues long. V was pared by 0 bases and J by 6 bases, with 15 bases between. Here the CDR3 DNA reads TGTGCCAGCAGCTTAGAAAGACCAGGGGTCGGCGAGCAGTACTTC. Amino acids: CASSLERPGVGEQYF.

The chain carries TRBV7-8 and TRBJ2-5, with 8 nucleotides matching TRBD2. Germline V gives CDR1 SGHVS, CDR2 FQNEAQ. V lost 5 bases and J lost 5; bases outside the gene matches: 4. The CDR3 is made up of 13 amino acids. The CDR3 bases are TGTGCCAGCAGCGGCGGGAGGTATGAGACCCAGTACTTC. Amino acids: CASSGGRYETQYF. Full variable domain (outside the CDR3, taken from reference TRBV7-8 and TRBJ2-5): GAGVSQSPRYKVAKRGQDVALRCDPISGHVSLFWYQQALGQGPEFLTYFQNEAQLDKSGLPSDRFFAERPEGSVSTLKIQRTQQEDSAVYLCASSGGRYETQYFGPGTRLLVL.

This sequence joins TRBV14 and TRBJ2-1; 16 bases line up with TRBD2. J gave up 6 bases and V 0 bases, and 5 bases lay outside the gene matches. The V gene's germline CDR1 is SGHDN and CDR2 FVKESK. The CDR3 spans 18 residues. CDR3 residues: CASSQEGTSGRALNEQFF. CDR3 sequence (DNA): TGTGCCAGCAGCCAAGAAGGGACTAGCGGGAGGGCCCTCAATGAGCAGTTCTTC.

The rearrangement uses TRBV7-2 and TRBJ2-7, with 9 bases identical to TRBD2. Germline trimming cut 4 bases from V and 2 bases from J; bases unmatched to any gene: 6. The CDR3 runs 15 residues. Per the germline V gene, CDR1 is SGHTA and CDR2 is FQGNSA. In DNA, the CDR3 is TGTGCCAGCAGCTCCCGGACTAGCGAGGCCTACGAGCAGTACTTC. Encoded protein: CASSSRTSEAYEQYF.

The CDR3 loop is CAWSVPIAGSGFF. The CDR3 region has the DNA TGTGCCTGGTCTGTCCCGATAGCGGGATCGGGGTTCTTC. The chain recombines TRBV30 with TRBJ2-1, with TRBD2 matching 8 bases. J was trimmed by 15 bases and V by 5 bases; bases with no gene match: 15. Germline CDR1 is GTSNPN and CDR2 is SVGIG (reference sequence). The CDR3 sequence is 13 residues long. Full variable domain (missing parts from reference TRBV30 and TRBJ2-1): SQTIHQWPATLVQPVGSPLSLECTVEGTSNPNLYWYRQAAGRGLQLLFYSVGIGQISSEVPQNLSASRPQDRQFILSSKKLLLSDSGFYLCAWSVPIAGSGFFGPGTRLTVL.

V usage is TRBV28 and J usage is TRBJ2-5, with 12 positions matching TRBD2. Germline CDR1 is MDHEN and CDR2 is SYDVKM. The CDR3 loop spans 18 amino acids. The V and J ends lost 5 bases and 4 bases, in that order; junction bases with no gene match: 14. CDR3 loop: CASSPRLAGVVGRETQYF. In DNA, the CDR3 is TGTGCCAGCAGTCCGCGACTAGCGGGAGTTGTGGGGAGAGAGACCCAGTACTTC.

This clonotype has just a few counts. The chain carries TRBV19 and TRBJ2-2; the match to TRBD1 covers 8 bases. V lost 3 bases, J lost 0 bases, and 3 bases stayed unmatched. This CDR3 has 16 amino acids. In germline, CDR1 is LNHDA, CDR2 SQIVND (reference sequence). The CDR3 protein is CASSISGGSNTGELFF. Written as DNA, the CDR3 is TGTGCCAGTAGTATCTCAGGGGGCTCGAACACCGGGGAGCTGTTTTTT. The whole variable domain, remainder taken from reference TRBV19 and TRBJ2-2, is DGGITQSPKYLFRKEGQNVTLSCEQNLNHDAMYWYRQDPGQGLRLIYYSQIVNDFQKGDIAEGYSVSREKKESFPLTVTSAQKNPTAFYLCASSISGGSNTGELFFGEGSRLTVL.

The chain recombines TRBV28 with TRBJ2-4, with D possibly being TRBD1 (6 bases). From germline, CDR1 is MDHEN and CDR2 SYDVKM. CDR3 size: 16 residues. The V and J ends lost 4 bases and 4 bases respectively, with 17 bases between them. The CDR3 DNA reads TGTGCCAGCAGTTCGAGGGGGAGTCCGAGAAAAAACATTCAGTACTTC. This gives the protein CASSSRGSPRKNIQYF.